The rows below give T cell receptor beta chains drawn from one sample of a study of CD8 T cells in ankylosing spondylitis. One entry per CDR3 protein results from TCRdb running MiXCR on the 5' RACE reads. This table holds 700,000 to 850,000 distinct CDR3 sequences, about 10% found once. What was sequenced was blood, either unsorted or a sorted T cell fraction (not recorded which). Source of these receptors: a male donor with ankylosing spondylitis. CDR3s include the opening cysteine and the closing phenylalanine or tryptophan. A D gene is named only where the DNA matches it firmly. Clone size, where shown, is once, few, many, or a class for clones that have expanded.

clone_size	d_call	j_call	v_call	cdr3_aa	cdr3_nt
few	.	TRBJ1-1	TRBV6-1	CASRNRALREAFF	TGTGCCAGCAGAAACCGGGCCCTGCGTGAGGCTTTCTTT
.	TRBD1	TRBJ1-2	TRBV20-1	CSARDRVAGGYTF	TGCAGTGCCAGGGACAGGGTGGCGGGTGGCTACACCTTC
many	.	TRBJ2-3	TRBV12-3/TRBV12-4	CASSLIGASTDTQYF	TGTGCCAGCAGTTTGATCGGGGCGAGCACAGATACGCAGTATTTT
.	.	TRBJ1-2	TRBV20-1	CSARRTPGYGYTF	TGCAGTGCTCGCAGAACCCCGGGCTATGGCTACACCTTC
.	TRBD2	TRBJ2-3	TRBV5-1	CASSAQLAGSTDTQYF	TGCGCCAGCAGCGCGCAGCTAGCGGGAAGCACAGATACGCAGTATTTT
many	.	TRBJ2-1	TRBV4-3	CASSQGGNEQFF	TGCGCCAGCAGCCAAGGCGGTAACGAGCAGTTCTTC
.	.	TRBJ1-4	TRBV9	CASSVDPGSGNEKLFF	TGTGCCAGCAGCGTAGATCCCGGCTCGGGTAATGAAAAACTGTTTTTT
.	.	TRBJ1-3	TRBV10-2	CASSVAGGNTIYF	TGCGCCAGCAGTGTGGCAGGAGGAAACACCATATATTTT
.	.	TRBJ2-5	TRBV5-1	CASSGEGQETQYF	TGCGCCAGCAGCGGCGAGGGACAAGAGACCCAGTACTTC
few	.	TRBJ2-2	TRBV5-6	CASSRRDTWNTGELFF	TGTGCCAGCAGCCGACGGGACACATGGAACACCGGGGAGCTGTTTTTT
few	.	TRBJ2-1	TRBV7-6	CASSSFHEQFF	TGTGCCAGCAGCTCCTTCCATGAGCAGTTCTTC
.	.	TRBJ2-7	TRBV7-2	CASSLRIGWWQNYEQYF	TGTGCCAGCAGCCTAAGAATCGGTTGGTGGCAGAACTACGAGCAGTACTTC
few	.	TRBJ1-6	TRBV5-5	CASSPWGVAPLHF	TGTGCCAGCAGTCCGTGGGGGGTTGCACCCCTCCACTTT
.	TRBD1	TRBJ2-5	TRBV5-1	CASRNGDRGFQETQYF	TGCGCCAGCAGAAATGGGGACAGGGGGTTTCAAGAGACCCAGTACTTC
few	TRBD2	TRBJ2-1	TRBV19	CASTRLAIGGSYNEQFF	TGTGCCAGTACCAGACTAGCGATTGGAGGCTCCTACAATGAGCAGTTCTTC
.	.	TRBJ2-4	TRBV20-1	CSANMFGWNIQYF	TGCAGTGCAAATATGTTCGGATGGAACATTCAGTACTTC
many	.	TRBJ1-5	TRBV4-2	CASSQEFRVDQPQHF	TGTGCCAGCAGCCAAGAATTTAGGGTAGATCAGCCCCAGCATTTT
few	TRBD1	TRBJ1-2	TRBV7-9	CASSFASQGNYGYTF	TGTGCCAGCAGCTTTGCCTCACAGGGGAACTATGGCTACACCTTC
many	.	TRBJ1-1	TRBV3-1	CASSQLTPNTEAFF	TGTGCCAGCAGCCAACTAACACCGAACACTGAAGCTTTCTTT
once	.	TRBJ1-1	TRBV4-3	CASSQGRPDTEAFF	TGCGCCAGCAGCCAAGGCAGGCCGGACACTGAAGCTTTCTTT
many	.	TRBJ1-1	TRBV5-1	CASSASPDRPEAFF	TGCGCCAGCAGCGCATCTCCGGACAGACCTGAAGCTTTCTTT
few	TRBD2	TRBJ2-3	TRBV20-1	CSARTSGSLGGILYTQYF	TGCAGTGCTAGGACTAGCGGGAGTTTAGGGGGAATCTTGTATACGCAGTATTTT
few	TRBD1	TRBJ2-7	TRBV20-1	CSVPGTGLYEQYF	TGCAGTGTCCCCGGGACAGGACTCTACGAGCAGTACTTC